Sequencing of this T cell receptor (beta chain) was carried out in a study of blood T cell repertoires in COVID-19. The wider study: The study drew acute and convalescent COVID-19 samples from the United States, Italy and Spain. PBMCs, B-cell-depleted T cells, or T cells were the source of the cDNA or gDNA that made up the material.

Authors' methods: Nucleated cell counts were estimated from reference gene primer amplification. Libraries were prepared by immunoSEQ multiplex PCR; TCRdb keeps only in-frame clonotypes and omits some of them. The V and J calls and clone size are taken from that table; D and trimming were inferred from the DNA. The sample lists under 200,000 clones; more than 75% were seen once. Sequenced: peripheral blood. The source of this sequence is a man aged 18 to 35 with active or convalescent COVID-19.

The DNA for the CDR3 is TGTGCCAGCAGCCGCGGGGTCACCAGCACAGATACGCAGTATTTT. Encoded protein: CASSRGVTSTDTQYF. The chain recombines TRBV6-5 with TRBJ2-3; maybe TRBD2 (6 bases). The CDR3 is 15 amino acids. Germline CDR1 is MNHEY and CDR2 is SVGAGI. V lost 6 bases, J lost 0 bases, and 13 bases lay in between.